Included here is one T cell receptor beta chain sequence, with context. Its specificity is not known. The sample is drawn from a study of radiotherapy plus CTLA-4 blockade in lung cancer. Looking at the study overall: Disease control was seen in 30% to 35% of patients, objective responses in roughly 17%.

Study results and caveats: Researchers report tumor-derived TCR clones expanding in blood after radiotherapy plus ipilimumab. It was early blood T cell clone dynamics, with interferon-beta, that reportedly best predicted response.

It was focal radiation plus CTLA-4 blockade with ipilimumab that patients with chemo-refractory metastatic non-small-cell lung cancer received. V was trimmed by 5 bases and J by 11 bases, leaving 18 bases between them. Germline lookup yields CDR1 LNHDA and CDR2 SQIVND (reference sequence). The CDR3 covers 13 residues. Libraries were prepared by immunoSEQ multiplex PCR; TCRdb keeps only in-frame clonotypes and omits some of them. The sample includes roughly 54,000 clones, 65% to 80% of them seen just once. The sequence derives from a human donor with non-small cell lung cancer who had a partial response to radiotherapy plus ipilimumab. The specimen comprised peripheral blood, sampled from a patient treated with radiotherapy plus ipilimumab. The chain combines TRBV19 with TRBJ1-1; tentative D call: TRBD1 (5 bases). CDR3 nucleotides: TGTGCCAGTAGTCCCTCACTGGGGCTCGGTGCTTTCTTT. This codes for CASSPSLGLGAFF.